The 2 T cell receptor beta chains below were found in one sample sequenced in a study of T cells in women clearing cervical HPV infection. The protocol was immunoSEQ multiplex PCR, while the TCRdb copy is restricted to in-frame clones and leaves out a portion. Its clone listing holds 20,000 to 25,000 clones. The sequencing sample was made of blood buffy coat. These receptors all come from a woman between 18 and 70 years old with a cervical HPV16 infection that either progressed to CIN3+ or cleared (not recorded which).

With respect to this clone: The CDR3 goes on 3 residues after the read ends, and that part is filled in from the germline J gene. This chain connects TRBV5-1 to TRBJ2-3; 7 positions match TRBD2. The CDR3 loop spans 16 amino acids. Germline V gene data show CDR1 as SGHRS and CDR2 as YFSETQ. J was trimmed by 5 bases and V by 0 bases; bases with no gene match: 9. The sequenced CDR3 bases are TGCGCCAGCAGCTTGGCCGGGGGGAGCCTAGGAGATACG. This translates into CASSLAGGSLGDT. The complete CDR3 sequence is CASSLAGGSLGDTQYF.

The part of the CDR3 DNA that was read is TGTGCCAGCAGCTTAGATACCGTTGAGCCG. This codes for CASSLDTVEP. The full CDR3 sequence reads CASSLDTVEPQYF. V usage is TRBV7-3 and J usage is TRBJ2-3, with D hard to call. The read terminates 3 residues before the CDR3 end, so the remaining end is supplied by the germline J gene. The CDR3 spans 13 residues. Germline CDR1 SGHTA, CDR2 FQGTGA.